One and the same sample provided the 6 T cell receptor beta chains below, sequenced in a study of early T cells in non-severe SARS-CoV-2 infection. TCRdb ran MiXCR on the 5' RACE reads and lists one entry per CDR3 protein. Seen here are tens of thousands of distinct CDR3 sequences, about 12% observed once, and the top ten hold approximately 1.1%. Sequenced material: whole blood, taken at baseline. These receptors all stem from an adult who was a healthcare worker with PCR-confirmed SARS-CoV-2 infection or an uninfected control (not recorded which). The donor label of this sample is uncertain.

The chain uses TRBV12-3 or TRBV12-4 and TRBJ2-1; unclear D gene. The CDR3 consists of 14 residues. V was cut by 5 bases and J by 8 bases, with 16 bases left in between. The DNA of the CDR3 is TGTGCCAGCAGTCCCAGAGTCTTGACGGATGAGCAGTTCTTC. Amino acid sequence: CASSPRVLTDEQFF.

This sequence joins TRBV12-3 or TRBV12-4 and TRBJ1-2, with D unresolved. V gave up 0 bases and J gave up 6 bases, with 5 bases separating them. The CDR3 sequence is 12 residues long. CDR3 nucleotides: TGTGCCAGCAGTTTAGCGGCAGATGGCTACACCTTC. It specifies CASSLAADGYTF.

This clonotype has only a few counts. V and J are TRBV12-3 or TRBV12-4 and TRBJ1-2; 9 bases line up with TRBD1. Losses at the gene ends were 5 bases for V and 5 bases for J; bases not matched to a gene: 6. The CDR3 consists of 14 residues. The chain's CDR3 is CASSPGTGRYGYTF. CDR3 coding DNA: TGTGCCAGCAGTCCGGGGACAGGGCGGTATGGCTACACCTTC.

V usage is TRBV15 and J usage is TRBJ1-6; no definite D call. The CDR3 extends over 11 amino acids. With 4 bases removed from V and 14 bases from J, the gap between germline ends came to 9 bases. From germline, CDR1 is LNHNV and CDR2 YYDKDF (reference sequence). The CDR3 protein is CATSNLLTLHF. The CDR3 bases are TGTGCCACCAGCAACCTGTTAACCCTCCACTTT.

This clonotype was counted a few times. The V gene is TRBV7-3, the J gene TRBJ2-3; TRBD2 agrees at 7 bases. The CDR3 runs 15 residues. Losses at the gene ends were 5 bases for V and 3 bases for J; bases not matched to a gene: 8. CDR1 SGHTA and CDR2 FQGTGA come from the germline V gene. CDR3 in amino acids: CASSPSGGLTDTQYF. The CDR3, as DNA: TGTGCCAGCAGCCCGTCGGGGGGTTTAACAGATACGCAGTATTTT.

V is TRBV19 and J is TRBJ2-1; 7 bases fit TRBD1. Germline CDR1 LNHDA, CDR2 SQIVND (reference sequence). The CDR3 covers 12 residues. The junction had 3 bases not matched to a gene; V was cut back by 4 bases and J by 9 bases. The CDR3 protein is CASSTTGPEQFF. The CDR3 region has the DNA TGTGCCAGTAGTACGACAGGGCCTGAGCAGTTCTTC.